This T cell receptor (beta chain) comes out of a study of shared clonotypes between healthy human individuals. Study-level background: Per donor, three plates held CD4 naive cells, three held CD4 memory, two held CD8 naive and one held CD8 memory.

Germline V lookup: CDR1 PRHDT, CDR2 FYEKMQ (reference sequence). This CDR3 comprises 13 residues. V was pared by 0 bases and J by 6 bases, with 9 bases between. Sequencing was at deep level. Sequenced by immunoSEQ multiplex PCR; TCRdb stores in-frame clones only, minus some. This table has around 510,000 clones, 90% to 96% appearing once. This clone turned up a few times. Its antigen remains unknown. Healthy HIV-negative adults without recent acute infections or vaccinations served as donors. Study-wide results and caveats: The low donor count limited represented genetic and exposure-history diversity.

The origin of this receptor is a woman aged 25 to 45 in good health. What was sequenced was naive CD4+ T cells sorted from blood. As to subset: CD45RA+ positively selected. This chain links TRBV13 with TRBJ2-7, with D perhaps TRBD1 or TRBD2 (5 bases each). The CDR3 bases are TGTGCCAGCAGCTTAGGCCGAGGGACCGAGCAGTACTTC. This encodes CASSLGRGTEQYF.